The clone carrying this T cell receptor beta chain has just a few counts. The second PCR ran about 6 to 12 cycles with a sample-barcoded 5' primer and J-beta primers. TCRdb re-derived calls from the 5' RACE reads in MiXCR, one entry per CDR3 protein. The sample has 1 million or so distinct CDR3 sequences, almost 25% seen once. This entry comes from a study of blood T cells in healthy people across ages. The J segment lost 7 bases and the V segment lost 3 bases, leaving 9 bases of the junction unmatched. Germline CDR1 reads SGHAT; CDR2 reads FQDESV (reference sequence). The CDR3 consists of 15 residues. These data were likewise used in another study, on T cells of mothers and their children. That report notes: A second PCR was performed with the M1S primer. This primer added sample barcodes and 2-4 random nucleotides.

The sequenced sample consisted of blood. The chain recombines TRBV11-1 with TRBJ2-4, with TRBD1 matching 7 bases. The source of this sequence is a girl aged 2-15 years in good health. Written as DNA, the CDR3 is TGTGCCAGCAGCTTCGTGGGCAGGGGGAGCAACATTCAGTACTTC. Translating gives CASSFVGRGSNIQYF.